The text below deals with one T cell receptor beta chain. Other DNA sequences in this sample translate to the same CDR3. The data are from a study of shared clonotypes between healthy human individuals. Sequencing was performed with immunoSEQ multiplex PCR; in TCRdb, only in-frame clones are kept and a portion is missing. Seen here are under 2.5 million clones, about nine tenths observed once, and the top ten hold 0.37%. V was cut by 3 bases and J by 0 bases, with 8 bases left in between. The CDR3 is 14 residues long. Germline V CDR1 and CDR2: SGHTA, FQGNSA. V usage is TRBV7-2 and J usage is TRBJ1-2; tentative D call: TRBD1 (6 bases). The sequenced sample consisted of naive CD4+ T cells from PBMCs. Subset defined: CD45RA+ positively selected. The TCR sequence derives from a man between 18 and 29 years old in good health. Some clones in this sample may be carry-over from other donors' samples. This CDR3 reads CASSLDRANYGYTF. The DNA for the CDR3 is TGTGCCAGCAGCTTGGACAGAGCTAACTATGGCTACACCTTC.